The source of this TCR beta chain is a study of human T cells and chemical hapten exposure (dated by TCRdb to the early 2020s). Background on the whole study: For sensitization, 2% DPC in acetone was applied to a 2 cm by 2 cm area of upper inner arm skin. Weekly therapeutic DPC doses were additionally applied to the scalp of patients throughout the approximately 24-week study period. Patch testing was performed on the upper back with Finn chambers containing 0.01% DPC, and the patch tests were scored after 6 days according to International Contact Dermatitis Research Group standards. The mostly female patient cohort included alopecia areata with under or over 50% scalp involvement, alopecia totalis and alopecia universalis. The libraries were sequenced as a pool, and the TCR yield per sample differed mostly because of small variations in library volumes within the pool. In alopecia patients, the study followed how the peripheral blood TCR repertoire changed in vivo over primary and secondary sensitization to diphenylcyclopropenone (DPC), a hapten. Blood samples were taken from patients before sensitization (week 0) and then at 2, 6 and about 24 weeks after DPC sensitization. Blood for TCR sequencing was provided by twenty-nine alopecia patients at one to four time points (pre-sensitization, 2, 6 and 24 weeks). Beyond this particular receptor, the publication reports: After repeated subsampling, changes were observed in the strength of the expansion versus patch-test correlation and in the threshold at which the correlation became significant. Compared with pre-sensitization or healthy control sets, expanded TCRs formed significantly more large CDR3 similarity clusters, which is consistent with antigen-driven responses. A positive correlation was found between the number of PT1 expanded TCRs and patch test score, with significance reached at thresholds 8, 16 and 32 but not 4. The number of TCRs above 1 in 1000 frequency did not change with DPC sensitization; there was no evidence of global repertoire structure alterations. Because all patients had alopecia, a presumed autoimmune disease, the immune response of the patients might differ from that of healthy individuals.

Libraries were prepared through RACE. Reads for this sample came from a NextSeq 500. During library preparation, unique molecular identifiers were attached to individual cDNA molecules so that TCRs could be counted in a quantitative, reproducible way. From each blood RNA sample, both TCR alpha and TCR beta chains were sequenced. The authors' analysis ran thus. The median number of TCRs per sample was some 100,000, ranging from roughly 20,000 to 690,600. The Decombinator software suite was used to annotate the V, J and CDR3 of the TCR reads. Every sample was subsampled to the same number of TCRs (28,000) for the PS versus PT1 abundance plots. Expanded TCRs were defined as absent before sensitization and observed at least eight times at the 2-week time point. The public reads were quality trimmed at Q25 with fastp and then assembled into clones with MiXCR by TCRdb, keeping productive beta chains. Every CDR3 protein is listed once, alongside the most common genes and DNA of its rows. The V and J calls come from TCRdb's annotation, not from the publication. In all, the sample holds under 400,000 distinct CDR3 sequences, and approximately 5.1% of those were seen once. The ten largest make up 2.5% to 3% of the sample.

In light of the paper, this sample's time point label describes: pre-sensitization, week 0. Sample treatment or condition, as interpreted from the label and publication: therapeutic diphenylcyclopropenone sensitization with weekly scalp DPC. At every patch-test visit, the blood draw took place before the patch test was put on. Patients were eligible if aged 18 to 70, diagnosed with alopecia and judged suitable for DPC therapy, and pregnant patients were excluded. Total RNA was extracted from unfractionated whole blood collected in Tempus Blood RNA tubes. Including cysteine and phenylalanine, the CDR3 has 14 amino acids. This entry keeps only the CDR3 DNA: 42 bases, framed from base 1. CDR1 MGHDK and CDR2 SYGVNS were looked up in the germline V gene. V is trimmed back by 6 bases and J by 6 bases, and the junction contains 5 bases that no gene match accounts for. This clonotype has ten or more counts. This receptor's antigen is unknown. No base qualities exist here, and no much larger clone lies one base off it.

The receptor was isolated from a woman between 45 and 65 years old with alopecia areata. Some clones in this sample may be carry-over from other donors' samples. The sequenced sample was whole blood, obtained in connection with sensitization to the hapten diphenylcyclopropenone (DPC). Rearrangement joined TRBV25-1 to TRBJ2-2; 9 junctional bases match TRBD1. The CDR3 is CASRGTGQAGELFF. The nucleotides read TGTGCCAGCAGGGGGACAGGGCAAGCCGGGGAGCTGTTTTTT.